This T cell receptor beta chain was recorded in a study of cytomegalovirus exposure and HLA in healthy donors. Trimming pared 5 bases from V and 7 bases from J, leaving 18 bases between. From germline, CDR1 is SQVTM and CDR2 ANQGSEA. The CDR3 extends over 14 amino acids. 13 Jbeta primers and 60 Vbeta primers were used for the PCR. Profiling relied on immunoSEQ multiplex PCR, and the TCRdb table lists in-frame clones only, not all of them. This table holds around 170,000 clones, around 80% found once. The sequence was obtained from a woman in her 50s in good health and CMV-seropositive. The rearrangement joins TRBV29-1 to TRBJ2-1, with D perhaps TRBD2 (6 bases). Sequenced sample: PBMCs. The DNA of the CDR3 is TGCAGCGTTCGGCTGTTCTCTAGCGTTAATGAGCAGTTCTTC. Amino acid sequence: CSVRLFSSVNEQFF.